Below, one T cell receptor beta chain is given with its context. Cohort allocation depended upon clinical history that participants reported. TCRdb keeps only in-frame clones here, not all; method: immunoSEQ multiplex PCR. Of 150,000 to 200,000 clones listed, roughly nine tenths were seen once; the top ten hold 20% to 25%. CDR3 length: 15 residues. Germline V lookup: CDR1 KGHDR, CDR2 SFDVKD. After removal of 3 bases from V and 7 bases from J, the junction contained 10 bases not matched to a gene. The data were obtained in a study of blood T cell repertoires in COVID-19. Across the whole study: Nucleic acid was either cDNA or gDNA, and it came from T cells, B-cell-depleted T cells, or PBMCs.

The sample taken for sequencing was PBMCs or T cells enriched from blood (not recorded which). The rearrangement links TRBV24-1 to TRBJ2-7; 8 nucleotides match TRBD2. This TCR came from a woman aged 40 to 55 in a cohort exposed to, infected with or recovered from COVID-19 (not recorded which). CDR3 region: CATSDPTSGRGEQYF. The CDR3 nucleotides are TGTGCCACCAGTGATCCTACTAGCGGAAGAGGGGAGCAGTACTTC.